These 13 T cell receptor beta chains share one sample of origin, sequenced in a study of blood T cell repertoires in COVID-19. Generated by immunoSEQ multiplex PCR, the TCRdb table keeps only in-frame clones and is missing some. The repertoire includes about 190,000 clones, approximately 88% of them detected once, and approximately 3% sits in the top ten. Sequencing input: PBMCs or T cells enriched from blood (not recorded which). The receptors were gathered from a woman between 25 and 40 years old who had recovered from COVID-19.

The rearrangement links TRBV27 to TRBJ1-3; perhaps TRBD1 as D (5 bases). V was cut by 3 bases and J by 9 bases, with 12 bases left in between. The CDR3 totals 13 residues. Germline V gene lookup returns CDR1 MNHEY and CDR2 SMNVEV (reference sequence). CDR3 sequence reads: CASSFRQGGTIYF. DNA of the CDR3: TGTGCCAGCAGTTTCAGGCAGGGCGGCACCATATATTTT.

This chain uses TRBV21-1 with TRBJ1-2; the table's D call, TRBD1, has no DNA check behind it. TRBV21-1 is shown as a pseudogene. The CDR3 length is 15 residues. CDR3 in amino acids: CASSRLETGPYGYTF. The CDR3 DNA sequence: TGTGCCAGCAGCAGATTAGAGACAGGGCCCTATGGCTACACCTTC.

This clone was seen once. V usage is TRBV6-2 or TRBV6-3 and J usage is TRBJ2-1; D gene uncertain. Germline assignment: CDR1 MNHEY and CDR2 SVGEGT. V lost 3 bases and J 6 bases, leaving 6 bases between the germline ends. This CDR3 has 12 amino acids. CDR3 sequence (DNA): TGTGCCAGCAGTTATTCCGTCAATGAGCAGTTCTTC. It encodes CASSYSVNEQFF.

This chain links TRBV2 with TRBJ2-5; D not resolved. The germline V and J ends were trimmed by 2 bases and 5 bases, with 12 bases remaining between them. CDR1 SNHLY and CDR2 FYNNEI come from the germline V gene. There are 14 residues in the CDR3. The CDR3 sequence is CASSENGPVETQYF. The DNA of the CDR3 is TGTGCCAGCAGTGAAAATGGCCCAGTCGAGACCCAGTACTTC. Combining the CDR3 with reference TRBV2 and TRBJ2-5 gives the whole variable domain EPEVTQTPSHQVTQMGQEVILRCVPISNHLYFYWYRQILGQKVEFLVSFYNNEISEKSEIFDDQFSVERPDGSNFTLKIRSTKLEDSAMYFCASSENGPVETQYFGPGTRLLVL.

The chain couples TRBV3-1 (or the pseudogene TRBV3-2) to TRBJ2-2; the D is unclear. CDR1 is LGHDT, CDR2 YNNKEL, per germline (reference sequence). The CDR3 has 11 amino acids. V lost 1 base and J lost 8, with 2 bases in between. In DNA form, the CDR3 reads TGTGCCAGCAGCCAAGCAGGGGAGCTGTTTTTT. Its protein is CASSQAGELFF.

In its sample, this clone was seen once. V gene TRBV5-1 combines with J gene TRBJ2-3; 12 bases are a match to TRBD2. Looked up from germline, CDR1 is SGHRS and CDR2 is YFSETQ. The CDR3 runs to 16 residues. Trimming took 3 bases from V and 0 from J; bases not matched to a gene: 2. CDR3 nucleotides: TGCGCCAGCAGCTGGACTAGCGGGACTAGCACAGATACGCAGTATTTT. Translating it yields CASSWTSGTSTDTQYF.

Written as DNA, the CDR3 is TGTGCCAGCAGCTTGATTGGTCGGCTTGCGGGGTACTCTGGGGCCAACGTCCTGACTTTC. Protein product: CASSLIGRLAGYSGANVLTF. The rearrangement links TRBV5-5 to TRBJ2-6; TRBD2 is a possible D gene (6 bases). The germline gives CDR1 SGHKS, CDR2 YYEKEE (reference sequence). The CDR3 covers 20 residues. V shed 1 base and J shed 0 bases, with 20 bases lying between them.

This chain connects TRBV15 to TRBJ1-2; 8 bases align to TRBD1. This CDR3 has 14 amino acids. V trimming: 5 bases; J trimming: 8 bases; junction bases outside the gene matches: 10. Germline V gene data show CDR1 as LNHNV and CDR2 as YYDKDF (reference sequence). CDR3 coding DNA: TGTGCCACCAGCCCTTCACAGGGGGTAGGGGGCTACACCTTC. Protein product: CATSPSQGVGGYTF.

The chain carries TRBV6-5 and TRBJ2-6; no clear D gene. This CDR3 region has 14 residues. The V end was cut by 1 base, the J end by 3 bases, with 4 bases between. In germline, CDR1 is MNHEY, CDR2 SVGAGI. The CDR3 region has the DNA TGTGCCAGCAGTTACTACAGTGGGGCCAACGTCCTGACTTTC. It yields the protein CASSYYSGANVLTF.

This sequence joins TRBV19 and TRBJ2-5; D is unclear. Germline values: CDR1 LNHDA, CDR2 SQIVND (reference sequence). V gave up 6 bases and J gave up 7 bases, with 15 bases separating them. This CDR3 has 13 amino acids. The CDR3 DNA reads as TGTGCCAGTAGCCGAGACGGCCCGGGGACCCAGTACTTC. This sequence encodes CASSRDGPGTQYF.

The V gene is TRBV9, the J gene TRBJ1-2; D possibly corresponds to TRBD1 (6 bases). Germline CDR1 and CDR2: SGDLS and YYNGEE. The length of the CDR3 is 16 residues. Deletions cut 4 bases from V and 3 bases from J, with 19 bases between. The CDR3 region is CASSSNRDSSDYGYTF. The DNA for the CDR3 is TGTGCCAGCAGCTCCAACAGGGATTCGTCTGACTATGGCTACACCTTC.

The rearrangement joins TRBV27 to TRBJ1-1; the match to TRBD1 covers 8 bases. J lost 1 base, V lost 7 bases, and 5 bases had no gene match. From germline, CDR1 is MNHEY and CDR2 SMNVEV (reference sequence). CDR3 length: 14 residues. CDR3 nucleotide sequence: TGTGCCAGCACGGGGACAGGAGCGAACACTGAAGCTTTCTTT. Protein: CASTGTGANTEAFF.

J is TRBJ2-5 and V is TRBV9, with 11 bases fitting TRBD2. The CDR3 loop spans 17 amino acids. The V gene's germline CDR1 is SGDLS and CDR2 YYNGEE. J was trimmed by 2 bases and V by 0 bases; bases with no gene match: 6. For the CDR3, the DNA is TGTGCCAGCAGCGTAGCCGCTAGCGGGAGGAAACAAGAGACCCAGTACTTC. It is translated as CASSVAASGRKQETQYF. The full variable domain, completed using reference TRBV9 and TRBJ2-5, is DSGVTQTPKHLITATGQRVTLRCSPRSGDLSVYWYQQSLDQGLQFLIQYYNGEERAKGNILERFSAQQFPDLHSELNLSSLELGDSALYFCASSVAASGRKQETQYFGPGTRLLVL.